The rows below give T cell receptor beta chains drawn from one sample of a study of T cells in localized non-small cell lung cancer. Assay used: immunoSEQ multiplex PCR; TCRdb lists only in-frame clones, some missing. The data contain about 46,000 clones, roughly 79% of them singletons. The starting material was peripheral blood mononuclear cells, obtained before any cancer treatment. These receptors originate from a man aged 40 to 69 with stage III lung adenocarcinoma. Each CDR3 is given without its conserved first and last residue. Fields, in order: D gene, V gene, J gene, CDR3 protein. A D gene is named only where the DNA matches it firmly.

>NA|TRBV5-1|TRBJ2-2
ASSGRPNTGELF
>NA|TRBV6-1|TRBJ2-7
ASRAGHQDLYEQY
>TRBD1|TRBV27|TRBJ2-1
ASSLSGTGGYNEQF
>TRBD2|TRBV18|TRBJ2-5
ASSPRAGGGGETQY
>NA|TRBV6-5|TRBJ2-2
ASSTGPHGELF
>TRBD1|TRBV5-6|TRBJ1-3
ASSSRDRWKNTIY
>NA|TRBV20-1|TRBJ1-2
SARASLGRR
>NA|TRBV7-2|TRBJ2-2
ASSLARAGELF
>NA|TRBV2|TRBJ2-2
ASTTRTVHNTGELF
>NA|TRBV6-5|TRBJ1-1
ASSVGHWNTEAF
>NA|TRBV5-6|TRBJ2-3
ASSVNRENAQY
>NA|TRBV7-9|TRBJ2-3
ASSLEVTQY
>NA|TRBV2|TRBJ2-3
ASGQTDTQY
>NA|TRBV28|TRBJ2-5
ASSFSWGQLQETQY
>NA|TRBV10-3|TRBJ1-1
AISESAGREMNTEAF
>NA|TRBV6-6|TRBJ2-5
ASSSFGGKETQY
>NA|TRBV6-1|TRBJ2-7
ASSEDHPTG
>TRBD1|TRBV7-6|TRBJ2-7
ASSPRDRFYEQY
>NA|TRBV14|TRBJ2-1
ASSQPAFAYNEQF
>NA|TRBV6-5|TRBJ1-1
ASSYQGRDTEAF
>NA|TRBV4-2|TRBJ1-1
ASSRDPGVSGTEAF
>NA|TRBV5-8|TRBJ2-7
ASSLTGQTSYEQY
>NA|TRBV5-1|TRBJ1-4
ASSMRGIQEKLF
>NA|TRBV5-1|TRBJ2-5
ASSLGTASETQY
>NA|TRBV11-1|TRBJ2-3
ASSLIRGSRTDTQY